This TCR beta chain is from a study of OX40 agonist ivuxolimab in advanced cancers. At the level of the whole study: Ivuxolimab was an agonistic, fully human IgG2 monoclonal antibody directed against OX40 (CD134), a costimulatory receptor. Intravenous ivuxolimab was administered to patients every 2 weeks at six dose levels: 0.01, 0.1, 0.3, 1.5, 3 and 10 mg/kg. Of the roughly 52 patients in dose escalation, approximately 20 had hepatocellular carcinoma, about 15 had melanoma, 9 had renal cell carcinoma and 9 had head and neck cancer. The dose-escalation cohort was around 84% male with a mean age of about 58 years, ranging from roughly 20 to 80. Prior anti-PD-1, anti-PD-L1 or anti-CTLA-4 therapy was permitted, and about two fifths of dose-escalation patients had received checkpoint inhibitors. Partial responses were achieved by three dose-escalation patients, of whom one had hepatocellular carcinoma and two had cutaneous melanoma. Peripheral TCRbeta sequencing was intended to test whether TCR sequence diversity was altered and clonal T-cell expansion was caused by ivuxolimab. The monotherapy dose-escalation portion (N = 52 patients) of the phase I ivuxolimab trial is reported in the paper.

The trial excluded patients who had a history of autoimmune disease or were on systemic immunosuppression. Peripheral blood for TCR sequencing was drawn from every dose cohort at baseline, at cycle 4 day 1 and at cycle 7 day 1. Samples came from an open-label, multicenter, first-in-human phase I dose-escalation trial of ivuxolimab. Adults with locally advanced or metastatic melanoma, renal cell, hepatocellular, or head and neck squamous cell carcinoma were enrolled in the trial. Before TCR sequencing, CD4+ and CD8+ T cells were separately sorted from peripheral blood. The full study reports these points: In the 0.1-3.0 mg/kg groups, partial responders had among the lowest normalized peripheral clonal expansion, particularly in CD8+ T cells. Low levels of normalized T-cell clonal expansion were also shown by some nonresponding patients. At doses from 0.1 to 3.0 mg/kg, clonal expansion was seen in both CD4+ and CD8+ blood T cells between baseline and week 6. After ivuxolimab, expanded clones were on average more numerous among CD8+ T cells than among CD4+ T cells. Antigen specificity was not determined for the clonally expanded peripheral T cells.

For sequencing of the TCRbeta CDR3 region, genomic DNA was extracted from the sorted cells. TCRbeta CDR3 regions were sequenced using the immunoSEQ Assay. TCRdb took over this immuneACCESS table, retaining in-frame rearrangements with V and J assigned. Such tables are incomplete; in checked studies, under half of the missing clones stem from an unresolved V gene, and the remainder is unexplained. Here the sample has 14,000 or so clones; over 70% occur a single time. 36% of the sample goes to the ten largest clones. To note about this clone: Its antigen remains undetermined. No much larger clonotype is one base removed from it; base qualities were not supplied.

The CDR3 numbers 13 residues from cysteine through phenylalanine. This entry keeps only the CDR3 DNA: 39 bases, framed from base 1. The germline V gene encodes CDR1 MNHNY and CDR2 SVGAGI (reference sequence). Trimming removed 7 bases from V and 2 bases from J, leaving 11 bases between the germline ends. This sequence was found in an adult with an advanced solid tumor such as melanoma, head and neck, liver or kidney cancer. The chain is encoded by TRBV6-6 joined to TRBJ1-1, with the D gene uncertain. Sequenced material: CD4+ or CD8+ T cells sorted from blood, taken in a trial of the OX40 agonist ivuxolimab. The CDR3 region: CASTSILNTEAFF. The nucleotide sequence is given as TGTGCCAGCACTAGCATCCTAAACACTGAAGCTTTCTTT.